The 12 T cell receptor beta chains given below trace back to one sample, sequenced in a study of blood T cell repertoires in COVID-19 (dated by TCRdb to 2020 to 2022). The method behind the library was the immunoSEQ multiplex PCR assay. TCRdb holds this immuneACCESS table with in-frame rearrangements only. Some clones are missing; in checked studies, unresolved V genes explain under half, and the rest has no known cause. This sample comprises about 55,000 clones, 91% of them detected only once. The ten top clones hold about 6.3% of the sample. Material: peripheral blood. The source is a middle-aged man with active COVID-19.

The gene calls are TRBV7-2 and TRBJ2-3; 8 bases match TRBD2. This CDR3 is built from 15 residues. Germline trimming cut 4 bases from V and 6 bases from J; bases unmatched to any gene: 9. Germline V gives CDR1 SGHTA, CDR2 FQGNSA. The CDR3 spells CASSSKSGRMDTQYF. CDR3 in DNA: TGTGCCAGCAGCTCCAAGAGCGGGAGAATGGATACGCAGTATTTT.

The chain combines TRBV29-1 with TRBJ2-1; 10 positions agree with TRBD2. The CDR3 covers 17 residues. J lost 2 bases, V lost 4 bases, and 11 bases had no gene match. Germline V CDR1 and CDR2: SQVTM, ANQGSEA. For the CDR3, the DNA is TGCAGCGTTGCCCCACAGACTAGCGGGCACACCTACAATGAGCAGTTCTTC. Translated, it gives CSVAPQTSGHTYNEQFF.

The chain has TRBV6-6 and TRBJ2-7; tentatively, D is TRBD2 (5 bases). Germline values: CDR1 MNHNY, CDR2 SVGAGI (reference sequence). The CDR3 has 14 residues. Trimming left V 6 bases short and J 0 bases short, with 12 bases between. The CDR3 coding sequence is TGTGCCAGCAGAATAGGCGGGTTCTCCTACGAGCAGTACTTC. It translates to CASRIGGFSYEQYF.

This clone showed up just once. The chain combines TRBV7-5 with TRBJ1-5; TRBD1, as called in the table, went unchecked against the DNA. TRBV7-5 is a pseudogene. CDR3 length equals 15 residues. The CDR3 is CARSWTPRGNQPQHF. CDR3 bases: TGTGCCAGAAGTTGGACACCTCGGGGCAATCAGCCCCAGCATTTT.

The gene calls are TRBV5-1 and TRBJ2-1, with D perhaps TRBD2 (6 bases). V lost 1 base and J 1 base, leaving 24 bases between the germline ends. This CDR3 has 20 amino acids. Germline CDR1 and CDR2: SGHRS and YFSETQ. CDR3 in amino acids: CASSLRPKTGGLGSYNEQFF. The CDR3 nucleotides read TGCGCCAGCAGCTTGCGACCTAAGACCGGGGGTTTAGGATCCTACAATGAGCAGTTCTTC. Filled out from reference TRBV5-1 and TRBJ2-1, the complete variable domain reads KAGVTQTPRYLIKTRGQQVTLSCSPISGHRSVSWYQQTPGQGLQFLFEYFSETQRNKGNFPGRFSGRQFSNSRSEMNVSTLELGDSALYLCASSLRPKTGGLGSYNEQFFGPGTRLTVL.

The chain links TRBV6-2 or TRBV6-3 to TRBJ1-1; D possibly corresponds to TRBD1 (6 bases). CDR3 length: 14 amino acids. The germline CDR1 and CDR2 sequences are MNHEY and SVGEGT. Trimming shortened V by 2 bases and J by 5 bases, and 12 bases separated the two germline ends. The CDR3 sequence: CASSYEGGGTEAFF. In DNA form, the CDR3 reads TGTGCCAGCAGTTACGAAGGGGGGGGGACTGAAGCTTTCTTT.

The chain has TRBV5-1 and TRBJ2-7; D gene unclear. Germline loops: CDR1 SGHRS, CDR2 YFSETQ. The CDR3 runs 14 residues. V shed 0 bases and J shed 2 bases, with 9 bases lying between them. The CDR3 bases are TGCGCCAGCAGCTTGGCCCCTGGCCCCTACGAGCAGTACTTC. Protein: CASSLAPGPYEQYF.

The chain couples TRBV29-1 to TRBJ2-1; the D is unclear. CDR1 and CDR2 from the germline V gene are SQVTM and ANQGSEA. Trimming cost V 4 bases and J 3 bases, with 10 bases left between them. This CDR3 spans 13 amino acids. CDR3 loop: CSVGGRIYNEQFF. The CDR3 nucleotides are TGCAGCGTTGGAGGCAGAATCTACAATGAGCAGTTCTTC.

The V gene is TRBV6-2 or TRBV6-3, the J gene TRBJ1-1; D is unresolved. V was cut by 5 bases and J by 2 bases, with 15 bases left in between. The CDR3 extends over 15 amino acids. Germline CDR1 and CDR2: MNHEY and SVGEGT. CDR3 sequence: CASSPTRVLNTEAFF. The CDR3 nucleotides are TGTGCCAGCAGTCCAACCCGGGTCCTAAACACTGAAGCTTTCTTT.

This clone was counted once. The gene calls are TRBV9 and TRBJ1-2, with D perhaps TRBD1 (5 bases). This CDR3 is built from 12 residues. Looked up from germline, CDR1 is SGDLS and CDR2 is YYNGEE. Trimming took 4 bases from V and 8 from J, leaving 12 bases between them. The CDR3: CASSFGQGGYTF. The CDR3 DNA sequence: TGTGCCAGCAGCTTCGGGCAGGGCGGCTACACCTTC.

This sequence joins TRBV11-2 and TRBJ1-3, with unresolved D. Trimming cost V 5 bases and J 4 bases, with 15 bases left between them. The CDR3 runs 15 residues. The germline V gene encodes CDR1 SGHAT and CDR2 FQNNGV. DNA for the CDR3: TGTGCCAGCAGCACGGAGGATTCACGAGGAAACACCATATATTTT. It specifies CASSTEDSRGNTIYF. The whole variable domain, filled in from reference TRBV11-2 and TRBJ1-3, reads EAGVAQSPRYKIIEKRQSVAFWCNPISGHATLYWYQQILGQGPKLLIQFQNNGVVDDSQLPKDRFSAERLKGVDSTLKIQPAKLEDSAVYLCASSTEDSRGNTIYFGEGSWLTVV.

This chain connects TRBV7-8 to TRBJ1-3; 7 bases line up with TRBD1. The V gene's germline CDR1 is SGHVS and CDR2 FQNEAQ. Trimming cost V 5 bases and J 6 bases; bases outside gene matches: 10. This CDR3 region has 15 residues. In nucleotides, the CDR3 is TGTGCCAGCAGCGTGGGACAGCGGGTCGAAAACACCATATATTTT. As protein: CASSVGQRVENTIYF.